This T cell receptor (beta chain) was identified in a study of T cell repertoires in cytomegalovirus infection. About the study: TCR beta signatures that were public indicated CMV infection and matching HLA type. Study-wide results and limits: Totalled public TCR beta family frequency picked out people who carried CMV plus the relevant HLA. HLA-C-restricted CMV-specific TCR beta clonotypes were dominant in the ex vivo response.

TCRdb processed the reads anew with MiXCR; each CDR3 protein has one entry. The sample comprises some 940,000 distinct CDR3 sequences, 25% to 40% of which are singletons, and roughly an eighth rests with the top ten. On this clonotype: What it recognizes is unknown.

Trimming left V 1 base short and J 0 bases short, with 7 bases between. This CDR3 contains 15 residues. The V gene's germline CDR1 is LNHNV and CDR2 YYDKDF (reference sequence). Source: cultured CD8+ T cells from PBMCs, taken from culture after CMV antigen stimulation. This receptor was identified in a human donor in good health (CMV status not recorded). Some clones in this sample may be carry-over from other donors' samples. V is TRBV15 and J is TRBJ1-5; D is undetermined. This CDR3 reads CATSRAAFSNQPQHF. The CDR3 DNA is TGTGCCACCAGCAGAGCAGCCTTTAGCAATCAGCCCCAGCATTTT.